This T cell receptor beta chain emerged from a study of T cell responses to AZD1222 COVID-19 vaccine. The study, taken as a whole, reports: Spike-specific TCR breadth and depth both grew after two AZD1222 doses. Seropositivity was recorded at baseline in only a handful of AZD1222 recipients.

Here immunoSEQ multiplex PCR was the method, and the copy in TCRdb shows in-frame clones only, minus some. This table has 100,000 or so clones, 70% to 90% appearing once. Details on this clone: Its target is unknown.

Germline V gene lookup returns CDR1 SGHNT and CDR2 YYREEE (reference sequence). The junction had 12 bases not matched to a gene; V was cut back by 5 bases and J by 4 bases. The CDR3 extends over 16 amino acids. The V and J genes are TRBV5-4 and TRBJ1-3; 7 bases map to TRBD1. This TCR derives from an adult in good health. The sample in question was peripheral blood, obtained on day 0 of AZD1222 vaccination. The CDR3: CASSPRLPGQGNTIYF. The DNA for the CDR3 is TGTGCCAGCAGTCCCCGTTTACCGGGACAGGGAAACACCATATATTTT.